The present T cell receptor (beta chain) was sequenced within a study of CXCR3-negative and CXCR3-positive naive CD8 T cells. Overall study results and limits: TRB CDR3s were more hydrophobic in CXCR3-positive than in CXCR3-negative naive cells. Diversity proved comparably high across both naive subsets and much lower in memory CD8+ cells.

Germline CDR1 reads SGHRS; CDR2 reads YFSETQ. This CDR3 has 16 amino acids. As concerns this clonotype: Its antigen is still unknown.

UMI-tagged TRB cDNA libraries were built via 5' RACE. TCRdb re-called the 5' RACE reads; every CDR3 protein appears as one record, without DNA. This sample's table has about 98,000 distinct CDR3 sequences. A CD45RO-CCR7+CD27+CD95- profile was what naive CD8+ T cells displayed. What was sequenced was naive CXCR3+ CD8+ T cells from blood. As for subset: CD45RO-CCR7+CD27+CD95- naive CD8+ T cells expressing CXCR3 (TNR3+). The receptor was isolated from a human donor in good health. Some clones in this sample may be carry-over from other donors' samples. The chain employs TRBV5-1 and TRBJ2-5; lacking DNA, the TRBD1 call made by TCRdb goes unchecked. Here the CDR3 reads CASSSAFYGEQETQYF.